This is a list of T cell receptor beta chains from one sample in a study of shared clonotypes between healthy human individuals. The repertoire was sequenced with immunoSEQ multiplex PCR; TCRdb's copy has only in-frame clones and lacks some. The sample contains around 2.3 million clones, 95% of which appear only once. Sequencing was done on a sample of naive CD4+ T cells sorted from blood. Receptors originate from a man aged 18 to 29 in good health. CDR3s include the opening cysteine and the closing phenylalanine or tryptophan. The D gene is left open where the match is weak. Expanded clones are given a class, and other clones once, few, many or no size at all.

NA,TRBJ1-4,TRBV6-6,NA,CASRFRVTNEKLFF,TGTGCCAGCAGATTCAGGGTAACTAATGAAAAACTGTTTTTT
NA,TRBJ2-1,TRBV6-1,TRBD1,CASSVDRGGDAEQFF,TGTGCCAGCAGCGTTGACAGGGGGGGGGACGCTGAGCAGTTCTTC
NA,TRBJ2-2,TRBV9,NA,CASSGSWVSGELFF,TGTGCCAGCAGCGGGTCCTGGGTCTCCGGGGAGCTGTTTTTT
NA,TRBJ2-7,TRBV7-8,TRBD2,CASSLPGLGQGEQYF,TGTGCCAGCAGCTTACCGGGACTAGGCCAAGGCGAGCAGTACTTC
NA,TRBJ2-3,TRBV4-3,NA,CASSQAIKGEGTDTQYF,TGCGCCAGCAGCCAAGCGATAAAGGGGGAAGGAACAGATACGCAGTATTTT
once,TRBJ2-7,TRBV7-9,NA,CASSKDTFLARKTYEQYF,TGTGCCAGCAGCAAAGATACGTTTCTAGCCAGAAAAACCTACGAGCAGTACTTC
NA,TRBJ2-2,TRBV10-3,TRBD1,CAITGQGASTGELFF,TGTGCCATCACTGGACAGGGGGCAAGCACCGGGGAGCTGTTTTTT
NA,TRBJ1-2,TRBV6-5,NA,CASSTQDYGYTF,TGTGCCAGCAGTACCCAGGATTATGGCTACACCTTC
NA,TRBJ2-5,TRBV5-1,NA,CASSLETGQETQYF,TGCGCCAGCAGCTTGGAGACAGGCCAAGAGACCCAGTACTTC
NA,TRBJ1-2,TRBV6-5,TRBD1,CASSYSAGGTYGYTF,TGTGCCAGCAGTTACTCTGCAGGGGGCACCTATGGCTACACCTTC
NA,TRBJ1-3,TRBV6-5,NA,CASATGFSGNTIYF,TGTGCCAGCGCAACAGGGTTCTCTGGAAACACCATATATTTT
NA,TRBJ1-5,TRBV10-2,TRBD1,CASRPGQGRQPQHF,TGCGCCAGCAGGCCCGGACAGGGGAGGCAGCCCCAGCATTTT
NA,TRBJ2-7,TRBV7-9,TRBD1,CASSEGAGAGDEQYF,TGTGCCAGCAGCGAGGGGGCAGGGGCAGGAGACGAGCAGTACTTC
NA,TRBJ2-2,TRBV12-5,NA,CASGLRTENTGELFF,TGTGCTAGTGGTTTGAGGACAGAAAACACCGGGGAGCTGTTTTTT
NA,TRBJ1-1,TRBV19,NA,CASRHRPFEAFF,TGTGCCAGTAGGCACAGACCATTTGAAGCTTTCTTT
NA,TRBJ2-1,TRBV6-5,NA,CASIPRGLSYNEQFF,TGTGCCAGCATTCCAAGGGGCCTCTCCTACAATGAGCAGTTCTTC
NA,TRBJ2-2,TRBV30,NA,CAWSVRSGLAWAGELFF,TGTGCCTGGAGTGTACGAAGTGGTCTAGCGTGGGCCGGGGAGCTGTTTTTT
NA,TRBJ1-4,TRBV4-2,NA,CASSQEPTVGDGKLFF,TGTGCCAGCAGCCAAGAACCAACAGTGGGGGATGGAAAACTGTTTTTT
NA,TRBJ1-1,TRBV6-5,NA,CASSRAGAQNTEAFF,TGTGCCAGCAGTCGGGCGGGAGCCCAGAACACTGAAGCTTTCTTT
NA,TRBJ2-5,TRBV5-4,TRBD2,CASSSKSGGAWETQYF,TGTGCCAGCAGCTCAAAGAGCGGGGGGGCCTGGGAGACCCAGTACTTC
NA,TRBJ1-1,TRBV6-5,NA,CASSEHRRGTEAFF,TGTGCCAGCAGCGAGCACCGGCGGGGCACTGAAGCTTTCTTT
once,TRBJ1-1,TRBV2,NA,CASSGTSKAFF,TGTGCCAGCAGTGGGACATCCAAAGCTTTCTTT
NA,TRBJ1-6,TRBV6-6,NA,CASSYGSGLNSPLHF,TGTGCCAGCAGTTACGGTTCAGGGCTTAATTCACCCCTCCACTTT
NA,TRBJ1-3,TRBV5-1,NA,CASSLVGYGNTIYF,TGCGCCAGCAGCTTGGTTGGGTATGGAAACACCATATATTTT
NA,TRBJ1-1,TRBV7-2,TRBD1,CASSPGQVREAFF,TGTGCCAGCAGCCCAGGACAGGTTCGTGAAGCTTTCTTT
NA,TRBJ2-7,TRBV7-2,NA,CASSPVRRGVYEQYF,TGTGCCAGCAGCCCAGTACGGCGGGGCGTCTACGAGCAGTACTTC
NA,TRBJ1-2,TRBV18,TRBD1,CASSPGTGSGYTF,TGTGCCAGCTCACCAGGGACAGGCTCTGGCTACACCTTC
NA,TRBJ2-3,TRBV7-3,TRBD2,CASSLIGLATDTQYF,TGTGCCAGCAGCTTAATAGGACTAGCCACAGATACGCAGTATTTT
NA,TRBJ2-3,TRBV11-2,NA,CASSLATPSPADTQYF,TGTGCCAGCAGCTTAGCCACTCCTTCACCGGCAGATACGCAGTATTTT
NA,TRBJ1-6,TRBV6-5,NA,CASNKQGSYNSPLHF,TGTGCCAGCAACAAACAGGGTTCCTATAATTCACCCCTCCACTTT
once,TRBJ2-3,TRBV5-6,TRBD1,CASSLDRGPDTQYF,TGTGCCAGCAGCCTCGACAGGGGTCCAGATACGCAGTATTTT
NA,TRBJ2-7,TRBV5-5,NA,CASSLRMGRAEQYF,TGTGCCAGCAGCTTGCGAATGGGACGGGCCGAGCAGTACTTC
NA,TRBJ1-5,TRBV28,NA,CASTTPNQPQHF,TGTGCCAGCACAACTCCCAATCAGCCCCAGCATTTT
few,TRBJ1-6,TRBV11-2,NA,CASSSVAPLGSPLHF,TGTGCCAGCAGCTCAGTAGCCCCCTTAGGTTCACCCCTCCACTTT
NA,TRBJ1-1,TRBV6-1,NA,CASKRDTASEAFF,TGTGCCAGCAAACGGGACACCGCATCTGAAGCTTTCTTT
once,TRBJ1-5,TRBV28,NA,CASIRGRAYSNQPQHF,TGTGCCAGCATAAGGGGCAGGGCATATAGCAATCAGCCCCAGCATTTT
NA,TRBJ1-3,TRBV15,TRBD1,CATSRDRGQGNTIYF,TGTGCCACCAGCAGAGATCGGGGACAGGGAAACACCATATATTTT
NA,TRBJ2-7,TRBV6-1,NA,CASSEGSYEQYF,TGTGCCAGCAGTGAAGGATCGTACGAGCAGTACTTC
NA,TRBJ1-6,TRBV6-5,NA,CASSTINSPLHF,TGTGCCAGCAGTACCATCAATTCACCCCTCCACTTT
NA,TRBJ2-7,TRBV10-3,NA,CATQMRSGATSEQYF,TGTGCCACCCAAATGCGTTCAGGGGCCACCTCCGAGCAGTACTTC
NA,TRBJ2-7,TRBV5-8,NA,CASSEGPATYEQYF,TGTGCCAGCAGCGAGGGACCGGCCACCTACGAGCAGTACTTC
NA,TRBJ2-6,TRBV25-1,NA,CASSEFVGQSGANVLTF,TGTGCCAGCAGTGAATTTGTAGGGCAGTCTGGGGCCAACGTCCTGACTTTC
NA,TRBJ1-4,TRBV4-3,NA,CASSQEDTTNEKLFF,TGCGCCAGCAGCCAAGAAGACACAACTAATGAAAAACTGTTTTTT
NA,TRBJ1-1,TRBV5-1,NA,CASSLQGKAFF,TGCGCCAGCAGCTTACAGGGAAAGGCTTTCTTT
NA,TRBJ2-3,TRBV7-7,NA,CASSLGGPTDTQYF,TGTGCTAGCAGCTTGGGGGGTCCCACAGATACGCAGTATTTT
NA,TRBJ1-4,TRBV5-1,TRBD1,CASSYDRGPDEKLFF,TGCGCCAGCAGCTATGACAGGGGACCCGATGAAAAACTGTTTTTT
NA,TRBJ2-3,TRBV9,NA,CASSESSGYPDTQYF,TGTGCCAGCAGCGAAAGCTCAGGGTACCCAGATACGCAGTATTTT
NA,TRBJ2-1,TRBV7-6,NA,CARVLGGYEQFF,TGTGCCAGGGTCTTAGGGGGGTATGAGCAGTTCTTC
NA,TRBJ2-1,TRBV5-1,NA,CASSLDLSSYNEQFF,TGCGCCAGCAGCCTGGATCTGAGCTCCTACAATGAGCAGTTCTTC
NA,TRBJ2-7,TRBV5-1,NA,CASSLAGKSHEQYF,TGCGCCAGCAGCTTAGCAGGGAAGTCCCACGAGCAGTACTTC
NA,TRBJ1-4,TRBV6-1,NA,CAALGVANEKLFF,TGTGCAGCCCTCGGGGTGGCTAATGAAAAACTGTTTTTT
NA,TRBJ2-1,TRBV27,TRBD1,CASSHTRGPPDNEQFF,TGTGCCAGCAGCCACACAAGGGGGCCCCCGGACAATGAGCAGTTCTTC